Detailed here is one TCR beta chain. The sample originates from a study of blood T cell repertoires in COVID-19. The protocol was immunoSEQ multiplex PCR, while the TCRdb copy is restricted to in-frame clones and leaves out a portion. Among approximately 260,000 clones listed, 85% to 95% were seen once. The CDR3 runs to 15 residues. Trimming left V 5 bases short and J 0 bases short, with 14 bases between. Germline values: CDR1 MNHEY, CDR2 SVGEGT. The source is a woman younger than 30 who had recovered from COVID-19. This sequence joins TRBV6-2 or TRBV6-3 and TRBJ2-7; D unclear. Sequencing used PBMCs or T cells enriched from blood (not recorded which). As DNA, the CDR3 is TGTGCCAGCAGTACGATCGGTCCAAACTCCTACGAGCAGTACTTC. This codes for CASSTIGPNSYEQYF.